The subject of this entry is one T cell receptor beta chain. Its target antigen remains unknown. No base quality values were provided; no much bigger clone lies one nucleotide off. Based on the germline V gene, the CDR1 and CDR2 sequences are SGHAT and FQNNGV. Taken from cysteine to phenylalanine, the CDR3 has 14 residues. The sequence is cut down to CDR3 DNA, 42 bases in frame from base 1. V sheds 1 base and J sheds 8 bases, leaving 11 bases between their ends. A single peripheral blood draw of roughly 0.11 L on average was collected from each donor into heparinised tubes. Naive, central memory, regulatory and stem cell-like memory CD4+ T cells were sorted on a BD FACSAria II using a panel including CD45RO, CCR7, CD25, CD127, CD95 and CD27. A purity above 98% was achieved for all sorted populations. PBMCs were isolated right away by Lymphoprep density gradient centrifugation and were stained directly, without culture. Samples were stained and sorted in pairs, with one healthy donor and one patient per experiment, so that batch effects were minimized.

The record originates from a study of beta chain features in type 1 diabetes (dated by TCRdb to between 2018 and 2020). Background on the whole study: Mean age, gender distribution, total cell number and subset yield did not differ between patients and healthy donors. A total of 100 million to 110 million sorted cells were examined across all samples, and a strong correlation was observed between cell number per subset and RNA yield. In the study, TCRB repertoires of sorted circulating CD4+ T cell subsets from recently diagnosed type 1 diabetes patients were compared with those of matched healthy donors. Regulatory and stem cell-like memory subsets were obtained from only 8 patients and roughly 8 healthy donors, while naive and central memory subsets were obtained from all 30 or so donors. Results and caveats for the whole study, not just this receptor: Because small numbers of individuals were included in the HLA sub-analyses, any influence of HLA type on TCRB rearrangement was left unresolved. At VDJ recombination sites, patients with type 1 diabetes made fewer insertions and deleted more nucleotides, a pattern implying thymic rearrangement abnormalities. Because cDNA rather than genomic DNA was sequenced, highly expressing activated cells could have been over-represented, although no difference in activation and CD3 levels was found between groups. Naive, central memory and regulatory TCRB repertoires appeared more similar among patients than among healthy donors. PCR may preferentially amplify shorter templates, but because patient and control samples were amplified and corrected together, any resulting skew would affect both groups equally. A moderate but significant shortening of TCRB CDR3 length was observed in type 1 diabetes patients in all four CD4+ subsets.

All of the isolated RNA was reverse transcribed with the High Capacity cDNA Reverse Transcription Kit, so expressed TCRB transcripts were sequenced. Naive, central memory and regulatory T cell samples underwent deep immunoSEQ sequencing, averaging around 3.7 million total reads per sample. Sorted cells were lysed in RLT buffer and RNA was extracted with DNase-treated RNeasy Micro or Mini kits, depending on cell number. Each cell subset was processed separately to prevent cross-contamination, with patient and healthy donor samples processed together. Using the immunoSEQ multiplex PCR, TCRB sequences were amplified from cDNA into 87-bp fragments spanning the CDR3 region. Amplicons were sequenced on the Illumina HiSeq platform. In the paper's pipeline: Synthetic template baselines were used to correct PCR bias computationally, reads within Hamming distance 2 were collapsed together, and singletons that could not be merged were discarded. Reads were aligned to IMGT to assign V, D and J genes, CDR3 length, and insertions or deletions at six rearrangement sites. Clonotype counts were normalized to sorted cell number within each subset before computing true diversity and Gini coefficients with the tcR R package. The overlap coefficient, calculated on TCRB nucleotide sequences, was used to measure repertoire sharing. TCRdb holds this immuneACCESS table with in-frame rearrangements only. Some clones are missing; in checked studies, unresolved V genes explain under half, and the rest has no known cause. That table supplies the V and J calls and clone size; D and trimming were determined from the DNA. The sample contains 25,000 to 35,000 clones, roughly 61% of them found a single time. The ten largest account for over 2% of the sample.

The origin of this receptor is a young woman with type 1 diabetes. The specimen was Tregs from blood. The sample's cell subset or site label, decoded: regulatory CD4+ T cells. The sequence joins TRBV11-2 to TRBJ1-4, with TRBD1 as a weak D call on 5 bases. The CDR3 loop reads CASSLGARVEKLFF. The DNA is as follows: TGTGCCAGCAGCTTAGGGGCCAGGGTCGAAAAACTGTTTTTT.